Sequencing of this TCR beta chain was carried out in a study of brain T cells in children with intractable seizures (dated by TCRdb to about 2021). As for the study more broadly: As a first screen for immune gene transcripts, resected brain tissue from about 53 pediatric epilepsy surgery cases was run on a NanoString immunology panel. Of the roughly 12 selected surgery cases, pre-surgery blood was also sequenced for eight, so four had brain tissue only. Paper-wide results and their limitations: Because pre- and post-surgery blood were sequenced to different depths, clones absent from the pre-surgery sample may reflect undersampling. Viral specificity was inferred solely from CDR3 sequence similarity, and the HCMV serostatus of the patients was not known.

The immunoSEQ assay was applied to genomic DNA to generate the TCR beta chain sequences. The original pipeline was this. CDR3 sequences not starting with the conserved framework cysteine at position 104 were manually removed. To get clonality, the normalized Shannon's Diversity Index was subtracted from one, giving values from 0 (maximal diversity) to 1 (oligoclonal). Chi-squared comparison-of-proportions tests assessed whether the same CDR3 differed in frequency between samples, such as brain versus blood. Public clonotypes were found through immuneACCESS searches, while the VDJdb browser was used to judge similarity to known antiviral clonotypes. TCRdb limited this immuneACCESS table to in-frame rearrangements with V and J called. A share of clones is missing; checked studies link under half to unresolved V genes, and the rest is unexplained. That table gives V, J and clone size, and the DNA gave D and trimming. Across this sample there are 70,000 to 90,000 clones, with roughly 91% seen only once. Clones ranked in the top ten supply less than 2% of the sample.

The time point label, read with the paper, signifies: resected brain tissue, or blood drawn just prior to surgery. The surgery cases showing the highest brain T cell transcript signatures were chosen for TCR beta chain sequencing of brain tissue and, when available, of blood. Patients had been treated with at least one anti-epileptic drug before surgery. TCR-sequenced patients were children with drug-resistant epilepsy due to tuberous sclerosis complex, focal cortical dysplasia, Rasmussen encephalitis or hemimegalencephaly. The Monarch genomic DNA purification kit was used to extract bulk genomic DNA from unsorted brain tissue and from whole blood. As concerns this clone: What antigen it recognizes has not been identified. No base qualities exist here, and no much larger clone lies one base off it.

The cysteine opens and the phenylalanine closes a CDR3 of 17 amino acids. CDR3 DNA only is kept here, 51 bases in frame from base 1. Looking up the germline V gene yields CDR1 SGDLS and CDR2 YYNGEE. V has 4 bases trimmed and J has 0 bases trimmed; junction bases matching no gene number 11. The sample in question was peripheral blood, obtained at surgery. The chain links TRBV9 with TRBJ2-7; 9 bases in the middle match TRBD1. The receptor's source is a boy younger than two with tuberous sclerosis and intractable seizures. This receptor has the CDR3 CASSPAAGQGGSYEQYF. The DNA sequence is as follows: TGTGCCAGCAGCCCAGCCGCGGGACAGGGCGGCTCCTACGAGCAGTACTTC.